The sequence of this T cell receptor (beta chain) was determined in a study of blood T cell repertoires in COVID-19. Across the whole study: COVID-19 samples, acute and convalescent, were from the United States, Italy and Spain. T cells, B-cell-depleted T cells, or PBMCs supplied cDNA or gDNA.

The germline CDR1 and CDR2 sequences are SQVTM and ANQGSEA. The CDR3 length is 13 residues. V was trimmed by 3 bases and J by 2 bases, leaving 10 bases between them. Original data processing: It was from reference gene primer amplification that nucleated cell counts were estimated. Using immunoSEQ multiplex PCR, the repertoire was profiled, and TCRdb retains in-frame clones only, with some absent. Clone size and V and J calls were adopted from that table, with D and trimming inferred from the DNA. Among roughly 250,000 clones listed, approximately 83% were seen once. The chain is built from TRBV29-1 and TRBJ1-1; perhaps TRBD1 as D (5 bases). Sequencing was performed on peripheral blood. The TCR sequence derives from a man aged 50-59 years with active or convalescent COVID-19. DNA for the CDR3: TGCAGCGTTGACGCCAGGGCCAACACTGAAGCTTTCTTT. Residues: CSVDARANTEAFF.